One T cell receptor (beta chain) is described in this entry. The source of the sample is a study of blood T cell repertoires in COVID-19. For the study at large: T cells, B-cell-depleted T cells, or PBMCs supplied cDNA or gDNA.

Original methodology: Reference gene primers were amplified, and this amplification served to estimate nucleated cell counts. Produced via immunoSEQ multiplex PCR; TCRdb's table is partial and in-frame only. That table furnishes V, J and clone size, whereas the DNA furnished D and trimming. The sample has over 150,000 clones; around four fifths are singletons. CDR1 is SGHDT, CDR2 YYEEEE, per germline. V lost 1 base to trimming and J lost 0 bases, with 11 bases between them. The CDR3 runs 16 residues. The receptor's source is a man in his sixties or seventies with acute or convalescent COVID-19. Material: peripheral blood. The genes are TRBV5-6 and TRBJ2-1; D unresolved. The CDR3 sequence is CASSLSRLSSYNEQFF. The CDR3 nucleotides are TGTGCCAGCAGCTTGAGCCGGTTGAGCTCCTACAATGAGCAGTTCTTC.